One sample yielded the 9 T cell receptor beta chains listed below, sequenced in a study of blood T cell repertoires in COVID-19. TCRdb's copy holds only in-frame clones and misses some; the assay was immunoSEQ multiplex PCR. The sample has roughly 100,000 clones, over 75% seen once. The sequencing sample was made of peripheral blood. Receptors were obtained from a human donor in a cohort sampled during active or convalescent COVID-19.

This rearrangement joins TRBV11-2 to TRBJ2-2; D uncertain. Per the germline V gene, CDR1 is SGHAT and CDR2 is FQNNGV. The CDR3 contains 15 residues. The V and J ends lost 4 bases and 1 base respectively, with 10 bases between them. For the CDR3, the DNA is TGTGCCAGCAGCTCCGTTGACTGGAACACCGGGGAGCTGTTTTTT. Translating it yields CASSSVDWNTGELFF.

The CDR3 bases are TGTGCCAGCAGCAAAGGGACAGGGGGACGGGGGGCCAACACTGAAGCTTTCTTT. It yields the protein CASSKGTGGRGANTEAFF. The V gene is TRBV21-1, the J gene TRBJ1-1; the DNA was not compared with TRBD1, the D call given in the table. TRBV21-1 represents a pseudogene. This CDR3 has 18 amino acids.

The V call is TRBV28, the J call TRBJ2-7; 10 bases match TRBD1. The V gene end was trimmed by 4 bases and the J gene end by 3 bases; junction bases not matched to a gene: 15. Germline assignment: CDR1 MDHEN and CDR2 SYDVKM. This CDR3 has 18 amino acids. DNA for the CDR3: TGTGCCAGCAGTTGGAGAATCCAAGGGGGGACAGGGGTCTACGAGCAGTACTTC. Translated: CASSWRIQGGTGVYEQYF.

The chain carries TRBV3-1 (or the pseudogene TRBV3-2) and TRBJ2-3, with TRBD2 identical over 7 bases. CDR1 and CDR2 (germline): LGHDT, YNNKEL (reference sequence). CDR3 length equals 17 residues. The trim removed 0 bases at V and 2 bases at J, leaving 8 bases unmatched. The CDR3 here is CASSQEARGTTTDTQYF. As DNA, the CDR3 is TGTGCCAGCAGCCAAGAAGCCCGGGGGACTACCACAGATACGCAGTATTTT.

The chain recombines TRBV18 with TRBJ2-2; D is possibly TRBD1 (5 bases). This CDR3 contains 14 residues. The V end was cut by 6 bases, the J end by 0 bases, with 8 bases between. Germline V gene sequence: CDR1 KGHSH, CDR2 LQKENI. CDR3 region: CASSLQANTGELFF. In nucleotides, the CDR3 is TGTGCCAGCTCTCTACAGGCGAACACCGGGGAGCTGTTTTTT.

The chain joins TRBV19 to TRBJ1-5, with D possibly TRBD1 on 5 matching bases. The germline V gene has CDR1 LNHDA and CDR2 SQIVND (reference sequence). CDR3 length: 15 residues. Between the trimmed V and J ends, which lost 7 bases and 7 bases, there was a span of 20 bases. CDR3 amino acids: CASTLGGSRDQPQHF. The CDR3 DNA reads as TGTGCCAGTACCTTGGGGGGGTCCAGAGACCAGCCCCAGCATTTT.

CDR3 amino acids: CASRDRARSGNTIYF. The CDR3 DNA reads TGTGCCAGCAGGGACAGGGCAAGGTCTGGAAACACCATATATTTT. This chain uses TRBV7-2 with TRBJ1-3, with 8 bases lining up with TRBD1. In germline, CDR1 is SGHTA, CDR2 FQGNSA. This CDR3 region has 15 residues. The V segment lost 6 bases and the J segment 1 base; nucleotides outside the gene matches: 5. The full variable domain, completed using reference TRBV7-2 and TRBJ1-3, is GAGVSQSPSNKVTEKGKDVELRCDPISGHTALYWYRQSLGQGLEFLIYFQGNSAPDKSGLPSDRFSAERTGGSVSTLTIQRTQQEDSAVYLCASRDRARSGNTIYFGEGSWLTVV.

The chain combines TRBV4-3 with TRBJ2-3; a weak D match, TRBD1 (7 bases). Trimming stripped 0 bases from V and 7 bases from J, with 17 bases between. The CDR3 runs 16 residues. Germline V lookup: CDR1 LGHNA, CDR2 YSLEER. CDR3 region: CASSQEVDRTINTQYF. CDR3 coding DNA: TGCGCCAGCAGCCAAGAGGTGGACAGGACTATAAATACGCAGTATTTT.

The sample holds a few counts of this clone. The chain employs TRBV11-3 and TRBJ1-6; 7 nucleotides match TRBD1. The CDR3 extends over 14 amino acids. The ends lost 5 bases at V and 6 bases at J; junction bases unmatched: 4. Germline assignment: CDR1 SGHNT and CDR2 YENEEA. The CDR3 DNA sequence: TGTGCCAGCAGCCTCGGGACAGTTAATTCACCCCTCCACTTT. It yields the protein CASSLGTVNSPLHF.